This T cell receptor (beta chain) was identified during a study of CD8+ T cells in alopecia areata. cDNA prepared by RNA extraction and subsequent reverse transcription served as the template for sequencing. Repertoires were generated with immunoSEQ multiplex PCR, while TCRdb's copy carries only in-frame clones and drops some. The sample records about 140,000 clones, roughly four fifths being singletons. The treatment denotes: oral pan-JAK inhibitor, 5-10 mg twice daily. This sample comprised CD8+ T cells sorted from blood, obtained at week 4, from a patient treated with tofacitinib. The receptor's source is a human donor with alopecia areata.

This CDR3 is CASSNRGGYEQYF. CDR3 DNA: TGTGCCAGCAGCAACAGGGGGGGCTACGAGCAGTACTTC. The rearrangement joins TRBV7-9 to TRBJ2-7; possible D gene TRBD1, 8 bases. Germline CDR1 reads SEHNR; CDR2 reads FQNEAQ (reference sequence). V was pared by 5 bases and J by 3 bases, with 11 bases between. This CDR3 region has 13 residues.